The rows below give T cell receptor beta chains drawn from one sample of a study of regulatory T cells in long-lasting Graves disease. TCRdb analysed the multiplex PCR reads with MiXCR anew, one entry per CDR3 protein. The table lists 530,000 or so distinct CDR3 sequences, 13% of them singletons. This sample was also put to use in a study of T cells in Graves' hyperthyroidism and ophthalmopathy.

This specimen consisted of peripheral blood mononuclear cells (PBMCs), obtained at new diagnosis, from a patient treated with antithyroid drugs. These receptor sequences come from a man aged 25-40 years with Graves disease. The CDR3 runs from the conserved cysteine through the conserved F or W. D genes are given only for firm matches. Expanded clones get a size class; other rows say once, few or many, or leave the size out.

>many|TRBV10-2|TRBJ2-5|.
TGCGCCAGCACCACCGGGAGCAGGTCTTTGTACCAAGAGACCCAGTACTTC
CASTTGSRSLYQETQYF
>few|TRBV20-1|TRBJ2-7|TRBD1
TGCAGTACCAGGGGGAGCTCCTACGAGCAGTACTTC
CSTRGSSYEQYF
>many|TRBV28|TRBJ1-5|.
TGTGCCAGCAGTCGAGGGGGTGCCATTCAGCCCCAGCATTTT
CASSRGGAIQPQHF
>many|TRBV12-3/TRBV12-4|TRBJ2-7|.
TGTGCCAGCAGCGGGTGGGGCAGCGCTAGCTCCTACGAGCAGTACTTC
CASSGWGSASSYEQYF
>many|TRBV3-1|TRBJ2-5|.
TGTGCCAGCAGCCAAGCAGCGGAGACCCAGTACTTC
CASSQAAETQYF
>many|TRBV24-1|TRBJ2-7|.
TGTGCCACCAGTGCTTCGGGAAACGAGCAGTACTTC
CATSASGNEQYF
>many|TRBV7-8|TRBJ1-5|TRBD1
TGTGCCAGCAGCCCTTACAGGGGACGATTTAGCAATCAGCCCCAGCATTTT
CASSPYRGRFSNQPQHF
>few|TRBV9|TRBJ2-2|.
TGTGCCAGCAGCGCCGAGTGGCCCGGGGAGCTGTTTTTT
CASSAEWPGELFF
>few|TRBV3-1|TRBJ2-2|TRBD2
TGTGCCAGCAGCCAAGCGTCTAGCGGGAGGCCAGCCGGGGAGCTGTTTTTT
CASSQASSGRPAGELFF
>many|TRBV29-1|TRBJ2-1|.
TGCAGCGTTGGCCTAGACGGACCCTACAATGAGCAGTTCTTC
CSVGLDGPYNEQFF
>.|TRBV6-2/TRBV6-3|TRBJ2-1|.
TGTGCCAGCAGTGAAGACCTAGCATCCCGTGACGAGCAGTTCTTC
CASSEDLASRDEQFF
>many|TRBV6-2/TRBV6-3|TRBJ1-6|.
TGTGCCAGCAGTTACTATAAGGGAAACTCACCCCTCCACTTT
CASSYYKGNSPLHF
>few|TRBV6-9|TRBJ2-3|TRBD2
TGTGCCAGCAGTTGGGGACTAGCGGGAATTTCGACAGATACGCAGTATTTT
CASSWGLAGISTDTQYF